This entry is about one T cell receptor (beta chain). Its specificity is not known. With a J-beta primer mix and a sample-barcoded 5' primer, a second PCR ran about 7 to 11 cycles. A template-switch adaptor containing 12 random nucleotides labeled each cDNA molecule. TCRdb ran MiXCR on the 5' RACE reads and lists one entry per CDR3 protein. The repertoire has more than 550,000 distinct CDR3 sequences, 22% of them found once; the top ten carry about 20%. The source of the sample is a study of blood T cells in healthy people across ages. Study conclusions and caveats: Compared with aged donors, long-lived donors showed fewer expanded clones, suggesting selection.

The TCR comes from a man aged 70 or older in good health. Sequences were obtained from blood.

CDR3: CAWSQTEGETQYF. The CDR3, as DNA: TGTGCCTGGAGTCAGACAGAAGGAGAGACCCAGTACTTC. The V and J genes are TRBV30 and TRBJ2-5; a possible D gene is TRBD1 (5 bases). Per germline, CDR1 GTSNPN and CDR2 SVGIG (reference sequence). V was shortened by 2 bases and J by 4 bases, with 11 bases between the two germline ends. The CDR3 totals 13 residues.